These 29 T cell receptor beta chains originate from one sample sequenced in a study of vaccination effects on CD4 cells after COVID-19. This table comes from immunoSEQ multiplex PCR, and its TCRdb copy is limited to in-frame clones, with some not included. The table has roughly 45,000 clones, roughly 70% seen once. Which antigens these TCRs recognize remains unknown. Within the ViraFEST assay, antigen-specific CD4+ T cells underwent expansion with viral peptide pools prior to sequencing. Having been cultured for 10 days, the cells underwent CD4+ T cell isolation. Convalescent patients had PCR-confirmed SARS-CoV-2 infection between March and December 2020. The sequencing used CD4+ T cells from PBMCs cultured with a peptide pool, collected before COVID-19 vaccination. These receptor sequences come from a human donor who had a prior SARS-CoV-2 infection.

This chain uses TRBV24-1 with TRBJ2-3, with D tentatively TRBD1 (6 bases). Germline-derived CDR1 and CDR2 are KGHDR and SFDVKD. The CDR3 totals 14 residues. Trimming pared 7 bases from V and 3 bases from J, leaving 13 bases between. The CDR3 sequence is CATRQGSATDTQYF. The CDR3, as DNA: TGTGCCACCAGACAGGGATCAGCGACAGATACGCAGTATTTT.

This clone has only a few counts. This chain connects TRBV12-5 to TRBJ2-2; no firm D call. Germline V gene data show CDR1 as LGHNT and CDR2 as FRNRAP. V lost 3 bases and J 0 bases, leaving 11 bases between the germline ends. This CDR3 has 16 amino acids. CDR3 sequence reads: CASGFLSSSNTGELFF. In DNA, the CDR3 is TGTGCTAGTGGTTTCTTGAGCAGTTCGAACACCGGGGAGCTGTTTTTT.

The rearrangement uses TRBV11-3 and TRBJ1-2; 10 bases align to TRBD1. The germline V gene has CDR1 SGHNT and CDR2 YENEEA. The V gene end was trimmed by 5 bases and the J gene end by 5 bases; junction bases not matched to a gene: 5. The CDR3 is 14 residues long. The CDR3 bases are TGTGCCAGCAGCATAGGGACAGGGGAGTATGGCTACACCTTC. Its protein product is CASSIGTGEYGYTF.

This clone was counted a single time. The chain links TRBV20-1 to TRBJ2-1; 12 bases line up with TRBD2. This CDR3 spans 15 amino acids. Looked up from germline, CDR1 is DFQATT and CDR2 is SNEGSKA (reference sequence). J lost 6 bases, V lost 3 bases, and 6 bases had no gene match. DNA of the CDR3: TGCAGTGCTAGTCCGACTAGCGGGAGACGCAATGAGCAGTTCTTC. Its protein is CSASPTSGRRNEQFF.

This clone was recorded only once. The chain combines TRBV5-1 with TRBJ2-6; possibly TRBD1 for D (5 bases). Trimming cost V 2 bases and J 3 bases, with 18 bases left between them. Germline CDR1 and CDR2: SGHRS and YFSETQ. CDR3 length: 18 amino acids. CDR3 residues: CASSFATASSGGANVLTF. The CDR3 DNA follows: TGCGCCAGCAGCTTCGCGACAGCCAGCTCCGGTGGGGCCAACGTCCTGACTTTC.

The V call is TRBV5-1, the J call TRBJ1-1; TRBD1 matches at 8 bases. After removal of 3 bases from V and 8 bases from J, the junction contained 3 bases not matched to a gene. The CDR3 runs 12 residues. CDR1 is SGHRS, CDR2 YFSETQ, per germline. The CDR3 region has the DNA TGCGCCAGCAGCTCCCGACAGGGGGAAGCTTTCTTT. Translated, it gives CASSSRQGEAFF.

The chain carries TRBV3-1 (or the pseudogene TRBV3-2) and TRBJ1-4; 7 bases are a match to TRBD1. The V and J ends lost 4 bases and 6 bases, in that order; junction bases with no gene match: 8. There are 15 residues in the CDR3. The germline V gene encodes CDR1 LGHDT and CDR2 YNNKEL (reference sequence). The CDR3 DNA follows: TGTGCCAGCAGCCGTTATCAGGGGGGAGATGAAAAACTGTTTTTT. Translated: CASSRYQGGDEKLFF.

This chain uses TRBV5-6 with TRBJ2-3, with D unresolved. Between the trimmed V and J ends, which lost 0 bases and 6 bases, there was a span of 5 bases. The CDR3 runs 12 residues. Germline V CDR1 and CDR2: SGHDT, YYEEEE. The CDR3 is CASSLVLDTQYF. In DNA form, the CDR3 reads TGTGCCAGCAGCTTGGTACTGGATACGCAGTATTTT.

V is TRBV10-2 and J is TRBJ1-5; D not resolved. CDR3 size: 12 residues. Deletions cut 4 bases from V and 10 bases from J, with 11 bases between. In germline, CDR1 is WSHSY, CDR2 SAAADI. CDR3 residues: CASSGWGEPQHF. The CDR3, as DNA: TGCGCCAGCAGTGGATGGGGAGAACCCCAGCATTTT.

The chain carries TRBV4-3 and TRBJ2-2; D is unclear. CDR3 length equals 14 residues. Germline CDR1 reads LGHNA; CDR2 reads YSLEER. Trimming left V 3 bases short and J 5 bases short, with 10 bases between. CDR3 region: CASSHSIGTGELFF. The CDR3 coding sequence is TGCGCCAGCAGCCATTCAATTGGGACCGGGGAGCTGTTTTTT.

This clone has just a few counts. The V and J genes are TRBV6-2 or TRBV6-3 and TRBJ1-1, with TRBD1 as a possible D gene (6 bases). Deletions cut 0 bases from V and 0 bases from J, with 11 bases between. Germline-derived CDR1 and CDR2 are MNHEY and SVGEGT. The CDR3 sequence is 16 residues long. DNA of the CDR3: TGTGCCAGCAGTTACTCGACAGGAGACATGAACACTGAAGCTTTCTTT. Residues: CASSYSTGDMNTEAFF.

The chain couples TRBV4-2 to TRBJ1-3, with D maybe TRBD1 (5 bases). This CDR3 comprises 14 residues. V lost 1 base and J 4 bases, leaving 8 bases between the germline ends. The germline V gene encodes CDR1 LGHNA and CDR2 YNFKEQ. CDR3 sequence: CASSQAQGGNTIYF. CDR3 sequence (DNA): TGTGCCAGCAGCCAAGCCCAGGGAGGAAACACCATATATTTT.

CDR3 coding DNA: TGTGCCAGCAGCGTAGCAGTCCGGAACAATGAGCAGTTCTTC. The encoded protein is CASSVAVRNNEQFF. This chain uses TRBV9 with TRBJ2-1; D remains ambiguous. Looked up from germline, CDR1 is SGDLS and CDR2 is YYNGEE. Trimming stripped 0 bases from V and 5 bases from J, with 9 bases between. The CDR3 has 14 amino acids.

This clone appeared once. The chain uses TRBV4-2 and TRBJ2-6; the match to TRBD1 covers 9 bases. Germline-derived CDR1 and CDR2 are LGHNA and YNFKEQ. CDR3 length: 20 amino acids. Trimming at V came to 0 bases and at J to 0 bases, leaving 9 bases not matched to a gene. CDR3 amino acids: CASSQEVPGQGTSGANVLTF. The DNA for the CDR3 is TGTGCCAGCAGCCAAGAGGTCCCGGGACAGGGCACCTCTGGGGCCAACGTCCTGACTTTC.

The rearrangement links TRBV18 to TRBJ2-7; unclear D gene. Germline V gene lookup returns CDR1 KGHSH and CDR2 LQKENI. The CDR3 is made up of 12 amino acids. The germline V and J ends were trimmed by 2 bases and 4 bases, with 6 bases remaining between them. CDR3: CASSPRPYEQYF. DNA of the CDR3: TGTGCCAGCTCACCAAGACCTTACGAGCAGTACTTC.

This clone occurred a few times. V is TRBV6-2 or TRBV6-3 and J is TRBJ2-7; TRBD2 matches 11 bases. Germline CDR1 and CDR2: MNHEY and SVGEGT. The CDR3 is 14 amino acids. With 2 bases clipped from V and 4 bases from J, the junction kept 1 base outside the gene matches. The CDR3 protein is CASSYGTSGYEQYF. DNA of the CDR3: TGTGCCAGCAGTTACGGGACTAGCGGTTACGAGCAGTACTTC.

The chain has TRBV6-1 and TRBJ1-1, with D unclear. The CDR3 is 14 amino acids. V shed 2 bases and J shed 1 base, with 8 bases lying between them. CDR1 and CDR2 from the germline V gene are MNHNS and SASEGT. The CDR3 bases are TGTGCCAGCAGTGAACCGACAACGAACACTGAAGCTTTCTTT. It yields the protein CASSEPTTNTEAFF.

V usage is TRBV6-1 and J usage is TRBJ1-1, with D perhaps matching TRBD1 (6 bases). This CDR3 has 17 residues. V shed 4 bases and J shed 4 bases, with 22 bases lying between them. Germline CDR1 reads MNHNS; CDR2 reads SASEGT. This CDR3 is CASSAELWTDRSTEAFF. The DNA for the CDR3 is TGTGCCAGCAGTGCCGAACTTTGGACAGACAGGAGCACTGAAGCTTTCTTT.

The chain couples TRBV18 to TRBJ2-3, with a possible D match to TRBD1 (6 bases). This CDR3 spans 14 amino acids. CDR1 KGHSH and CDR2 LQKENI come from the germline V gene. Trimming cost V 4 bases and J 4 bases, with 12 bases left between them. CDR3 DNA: TGTGCCAGCTCACACAACAGGGCGCCAGATACGCAGTATTTT. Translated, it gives CASSHNRAPDTQYF.

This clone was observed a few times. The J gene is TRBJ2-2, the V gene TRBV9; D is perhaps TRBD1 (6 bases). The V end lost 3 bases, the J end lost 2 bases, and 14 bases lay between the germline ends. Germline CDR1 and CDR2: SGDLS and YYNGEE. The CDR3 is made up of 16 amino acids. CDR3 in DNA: TGTGCCAGCAGCGCAACAGGGACCCGAAACACCGGGGAGCTGTTTTTT. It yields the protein CASSATGTRNTGELFF.

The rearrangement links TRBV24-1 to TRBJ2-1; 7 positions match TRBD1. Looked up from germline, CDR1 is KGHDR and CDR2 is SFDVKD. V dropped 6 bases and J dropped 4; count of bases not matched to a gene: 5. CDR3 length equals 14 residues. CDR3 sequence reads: CATSTGVIYNEQFF. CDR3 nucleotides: TGTGCCACCAGTACAGGGGTAATTTACAATGAGCAGTTCTTC.

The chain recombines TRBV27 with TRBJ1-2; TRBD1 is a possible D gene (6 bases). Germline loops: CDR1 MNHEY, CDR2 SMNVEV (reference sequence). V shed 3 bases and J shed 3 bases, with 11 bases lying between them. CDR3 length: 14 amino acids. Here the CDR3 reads CASSLRGAHYGYTF. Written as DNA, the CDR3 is TGTGCCAGCAGTTTGCGGGGGGCTCACTATGGCTACACCTTC.

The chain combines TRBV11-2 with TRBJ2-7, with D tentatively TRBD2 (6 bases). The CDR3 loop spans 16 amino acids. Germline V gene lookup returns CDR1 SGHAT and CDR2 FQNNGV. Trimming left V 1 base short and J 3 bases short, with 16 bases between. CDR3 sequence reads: CASSLVANGGSYEQYF. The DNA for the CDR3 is TGTGCCAGCAGCTTAGTGGCAAACGGGGGAAGCTACGAGCAGTACTTC.

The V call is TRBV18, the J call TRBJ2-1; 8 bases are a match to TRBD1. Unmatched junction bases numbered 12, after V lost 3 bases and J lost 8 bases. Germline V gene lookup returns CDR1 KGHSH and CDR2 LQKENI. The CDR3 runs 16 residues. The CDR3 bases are TGTGCCAGCTCACCCTACCCCGGACAGGGAAGATATGAGCAGTTCTTC. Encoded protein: CASSPYPGQGRYEQFF.

The CDR3 is CASSLRLEETQYF. The CDR3 DNA reads TGTGCCAGTAGTTTGCGCCTCGAAGAGACCCAGTACTTC. The J gene is TRBJ2-5, the V gene TRBV19; D is ambiguous. The CDR3 contains 13 residues. Germline CDR1 and CDR2: LNHDA and SQIVND (reference sequence). Trimming left V 5 bases short and J 3 bases short, with 10 bases between. Based on the CDR3 plus reference TRBV19 and TRBJ2-5, the full variable domain is DGGITQSPKYLFRKEGQNVTLSCEQNLNHDAMYWYRQDPGQGLRLIYYSQIVNDFQKGDIAEGYSVSREKKESFPLTVTSAQKNPTAFYLCASSLRLEETQYFGPGTRLLVL.

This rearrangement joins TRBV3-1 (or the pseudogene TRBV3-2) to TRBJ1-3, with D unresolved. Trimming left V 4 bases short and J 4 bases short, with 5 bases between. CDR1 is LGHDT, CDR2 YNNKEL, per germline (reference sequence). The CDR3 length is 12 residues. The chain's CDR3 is CASSLHGNTIYF. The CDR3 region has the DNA TGTGCCAGCAGCCTACACGGAAACACCATATATTTT.

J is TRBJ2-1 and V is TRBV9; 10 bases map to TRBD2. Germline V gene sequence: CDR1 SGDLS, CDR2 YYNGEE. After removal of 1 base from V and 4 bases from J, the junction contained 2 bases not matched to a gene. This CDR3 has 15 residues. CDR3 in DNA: TGTGCCAGCAGCGTAACTAGCGGGGTTTACAATGAGCAGTTCTTC. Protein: CASSVTSGVYNEQFF.

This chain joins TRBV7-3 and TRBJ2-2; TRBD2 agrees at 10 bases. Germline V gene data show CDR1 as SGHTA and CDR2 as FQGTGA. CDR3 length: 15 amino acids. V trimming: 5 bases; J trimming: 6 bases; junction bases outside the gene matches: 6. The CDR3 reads CASSTGTSDAGELFF. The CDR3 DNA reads TGTGCCAGCAGCACCGGGACTAGCGACGCCGGGGAGCTGTTTTTT.

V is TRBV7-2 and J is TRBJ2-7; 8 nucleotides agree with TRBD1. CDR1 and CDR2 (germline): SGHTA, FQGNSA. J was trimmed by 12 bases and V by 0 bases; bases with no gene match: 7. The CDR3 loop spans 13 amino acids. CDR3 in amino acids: CASSLARQGILYF. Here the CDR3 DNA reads TGTGCCAGCAGCTTAGCCCGACAGGGGATTCTGTACTTC.